These T cell receptor beta chains were read from a single sample in a study of shared clonotypes between healthy human individuals. The assay was immunoSEQ multiplex PCR, and TCRdb's table has in-frame clones only and misses some. The sample contains some 2.4 million clones, roughly 93% of which appear only once. Sequencing was carried out using naive CD4+ T cells from PBMCs. Receptors originate from a man between 18 and 35 years old in good health. Some clones in this sample may be carry-over from other donors' samples. Each CDR3 is given with its conserved first and last residue. Each record gives: V gene, D gene, clone size, J gene, CDR3 protein, CDR3 DNA. D genes are given only for firm matches. Rows may omit the clone size; those that give it use once, few, many or a size class.

v_call: TRBV5-8; d_call: TRBD2; clone_size: once; j_call: TRBJ2-7; cdr3_aa: CASSLAPGGSYEQYF; cdr3_nt: TGTGCCAGCAGCTTGGCCCCAGGCGGGAGCTACGAGCAGTACTTC
v_call: TRBV5-1; d_call: TRBD1; clone_size: once; j_call: TRBJ2-3; cdr3_aa: CASSSGQATGTDTQYF; cdr3_nt: TGCGCCAGCAGCTCTGGACAGGCCACAGGCACAGATACGCAGTATTTT
v_call: TRBV2; d_call: NA; clone_size: NA; j_call: TRBJ2-5; cdr3_aa: CASSEDRQRETQYF; cdr3_nt: TGTGCCAGCAGTGAAGACCGGCAGAGGGAGACCCAGTACTTC
v_call: TRBV13; d_call: TRBD1; clone_size: NA; j_call: TRBJ1-1; cdr3_aa: CASSGGTGPLLFTEAFF; cdr3_nt: TGTGCCAGCAGCGGGGGGACAGGGCCCCTCCTCTTCACTGAAGCTTTCTTT
v_call: TRBV5-1; d_call: NA; clone_size: NA; j_call: TRBJ1-1; cdr3_aa: CASSLIGNTEAFF; cdr3_nt: TGCGCCAGCAGCTTGATTGGGAACACTGAAGCTTTCTTT
v_call: TRBV5-1; d_call: NA; clone_size: NA; j_call: TRBJ2-1; cdr3_aa: CASSLGWGDRNEQFF; cdr3_nt: TGCGCCAGCAGCTTGGGTTGGGGTGATCGTAATGAGCAGTTCTTC
v_call: TRBV5-1; d_call: NA; clone_size: NA; j_call: TRBJ1-1; cdr3_aa: CASSLVGDTEAFF; cdr3_nt: TGCGCCAGCAGCTTGGTTGGGGACACTGAAGCTTTCTTT
v_call: TRBV7-3; d_call: TRBD1; clone_size: NA; j_call: TRBJ2-5; cdr3_aa: CASSLRDRGRGETQYF; cdr3_nt: TGTGCCAGCAGCTTAAGGGACAGGGGGCGCGGAGAGACCCAGTACTTC
v_call: TRBV14; d_call: NA; clone_size: NA; j_call: TRBJ1-1; cdr3_aa: CASSQDTQPMNTEAFF; cdr3_nt: TGTGCCAGCAGCCAAGACACCCAGCCTATGAACACTGAAGCTTTCTTT
v_call: TRBV5-1; d_call: TRBD1; clone_size: NA; j_call: TRBJ2-3; cdr3_aa: CASRTGDQTDTQYF; cdr3_nt: TGCGCCAGCAGAACAGGGGACCAAACAGATACGCAGTATTTT
v_call: TRBV27; d_call: TRBD2; clone_size: NA; j_call: TRBJ2-5; cdr3_aa: CARPREGRTDQETQYF; cdr3_nt: TGTGCCAGACCAAGGGAGGGGAGAACCGATCAAGAGACCCAGTACTTC
v_call: TRBV5-1; d_call: NA; clone_size: NA; j_call: TRBJ2-3; cdr3_aa: CASSPEGTDTQYF; cdr3_nt: TGCGCCAGCAGCCCCGAAGGGACAGATACGCAGTATTTT
v_call: TRBV7-8; d_call: TRBD1; clone_size: NA; j_call: TRBJ1-4; cdr3_aa: CASSQGGNEKLFF; cdr3_nt: TGTGCCAGCAGCCAGGGGGGGAATGAAAAACTGTTTTTT
v_call: TRBV6-1; d_call: NA; clone_size: few; j_call: TRBJ1-1; cdr3_aa: CASSELGGAFF; cdr3_nt: TGTGCCAGCAGTGAACTCGGCGGAGCTTTCTTT
v_call: TRBV6-4; d_call: NA; clone_size: NA; j_call: TRBJ2-2; cdr3_aa: CASSLTSFTGELFF; cdr3_nt: TGTGCCAGCAGCCTAACTAGTTTCACCGGGGAGCTGTTTTTT
v_call: TRBV7-8; d_call: NA; clone_size: once; j_call: TRBJ2-1; cdr3_aa: CASSGRLVSNEQFF; cdr3_nt: TGTGCCAGCAGCGGGAGACTAGTAAGCAATGAGCAGTTCTTC
v_call: TRBV7-3; d_call: NA; clone_size: NA; j_call: TRBJ2-1; cdr3_aa: CASSLGMRANEQFF; cdr3_nt: TGTGCCAGCAGCTTAGGGATGAGGGCCAATGAGCAGTTCTTC
v_call: TRBV5-4; d_call: NA; clone_size: NA; j_call: TRBJ2-2; cdr3_aa: CASSRGGGAIAGELFF; cdr3_nt: TGTGCCAGCAGCCGTGGTGGGGGGGCGATAGCCGGGGAGCTGTTTTTT
v_call: TRBV27; d_call: NA; clone_size: NA; j_call: TRBJ2-1; cdr3_aa: CASGGQGSYNEQFF; cdr3_nt: TGTGCCAGCGGCGGGCAGGGAAGTTACAATGAGCAGTTCTTC
v_call: TRBV6-6; d_call: TRBD1; clone_size: NA; j_call: TRBJ1-3; cdr3_aa: CASSSTGTVSGNTIYF; cdr3_nt: TGTGCCAGCAGTTCCACTGGGACAGTCTCTGGAAACACCATATATTTT
v_call: TRBV27; d_call: NA; clone_size: NA; j_call: TRBJ2-7; cdr3_aa: CASRRQVGSSYEQYF; cdr3_nt: TGTGCCAGCAGACGGCAGGTGGGGAGCTCCTACGAGCAGTACTTC
v_call: TRBV27; d_call: NA; clone_size: few; j_call: TRBJ1-5; cdr3_aa: CASSLERGQPQHF; cdr3_nt: TGTGCCAGCAGTTTAGAAAGAGGCCAGCCCCAGCATTTT
v_call: TRBV25-1; d_call: NA; clone_size: NA; j_call: TRBJ1-3; cdr3_aa: CASSAPPGQPSGNTIYF; cdr3_nt: TGTGCCAGCAGTGCGCCCCCGGGACAACCCTCTGGAAACACCATATATTTT